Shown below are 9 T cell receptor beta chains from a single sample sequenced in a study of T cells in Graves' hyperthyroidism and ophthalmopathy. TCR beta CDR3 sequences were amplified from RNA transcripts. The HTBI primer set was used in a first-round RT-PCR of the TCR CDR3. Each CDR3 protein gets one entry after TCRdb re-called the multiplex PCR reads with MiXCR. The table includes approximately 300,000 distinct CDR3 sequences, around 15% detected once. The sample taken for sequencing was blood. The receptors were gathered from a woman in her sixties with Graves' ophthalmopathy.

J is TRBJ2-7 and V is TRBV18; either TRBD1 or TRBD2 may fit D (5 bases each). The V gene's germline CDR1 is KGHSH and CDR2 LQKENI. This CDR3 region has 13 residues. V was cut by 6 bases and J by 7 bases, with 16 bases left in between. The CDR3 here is CASSPGTDGEQYF. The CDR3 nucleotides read TGTGCCAGCTCCCCGGGGACCGACGGGGAGCAGTACTTC. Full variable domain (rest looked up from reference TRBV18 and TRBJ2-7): NAGVMQNPRHLVRRRGQEARLRCSPMKGHSHVYWYRQLPEEGLKFMVYLQKENIIDESGMPKERFSAEFPKEGPSILRIQQVVRGDSAAYFCASSPGTDGEQYFGPGTRLTVT.

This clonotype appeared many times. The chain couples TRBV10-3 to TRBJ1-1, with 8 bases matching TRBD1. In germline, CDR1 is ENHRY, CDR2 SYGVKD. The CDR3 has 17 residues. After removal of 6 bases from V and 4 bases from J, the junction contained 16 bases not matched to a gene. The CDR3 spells CAIRGTGGGSGSTEAFF. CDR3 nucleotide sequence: TGTGCCATCAGGGGGACAGGAGGTGGAAGTGGGTCCACTGAAGCTTTCTTT.

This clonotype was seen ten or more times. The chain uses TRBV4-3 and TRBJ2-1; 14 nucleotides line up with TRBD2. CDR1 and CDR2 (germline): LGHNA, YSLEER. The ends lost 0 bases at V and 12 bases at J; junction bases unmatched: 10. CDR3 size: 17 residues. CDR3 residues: CASSQDRTSGGRLVQFF. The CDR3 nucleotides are TGCGCCAGCAGCCAAGACAGGACTAGCGGGGGGCGATTAGTGCAGTTCTTC.

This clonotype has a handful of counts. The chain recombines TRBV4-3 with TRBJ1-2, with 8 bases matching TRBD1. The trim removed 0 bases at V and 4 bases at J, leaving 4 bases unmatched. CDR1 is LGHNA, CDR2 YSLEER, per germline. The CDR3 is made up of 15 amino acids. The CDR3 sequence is CASSQEVGQAYGYTF. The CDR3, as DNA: TGCGCCAGCAGCCAAGAAGTGGGACAGGCCTATGGCTACACCTTC.

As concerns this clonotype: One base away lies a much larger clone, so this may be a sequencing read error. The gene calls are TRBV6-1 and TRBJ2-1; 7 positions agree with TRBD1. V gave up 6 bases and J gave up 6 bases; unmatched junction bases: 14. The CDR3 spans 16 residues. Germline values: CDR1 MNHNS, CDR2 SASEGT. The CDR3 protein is CASRNERGRFSNEQFF. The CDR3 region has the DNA TGTGCCAGCAGAAACGAAAGGGGGCGATTTAGCAATGAGCAGTTCTTC.

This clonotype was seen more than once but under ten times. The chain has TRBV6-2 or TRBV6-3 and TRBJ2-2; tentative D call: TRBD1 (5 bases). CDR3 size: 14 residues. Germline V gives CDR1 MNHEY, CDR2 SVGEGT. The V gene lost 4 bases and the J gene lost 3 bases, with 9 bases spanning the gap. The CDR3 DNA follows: TGTGCCAGCAGTTTCACAGGTTACACCGGGGAGCTGTTTTTT. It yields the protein CASSFTGYTGELFF.

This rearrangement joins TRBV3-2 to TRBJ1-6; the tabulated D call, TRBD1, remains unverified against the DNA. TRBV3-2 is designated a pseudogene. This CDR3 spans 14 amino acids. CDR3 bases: TGTGCCAGCAGCCAATACCTCACAGGGTCCCCGTTCCACTTT. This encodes CASSQYLTGSPFHF.

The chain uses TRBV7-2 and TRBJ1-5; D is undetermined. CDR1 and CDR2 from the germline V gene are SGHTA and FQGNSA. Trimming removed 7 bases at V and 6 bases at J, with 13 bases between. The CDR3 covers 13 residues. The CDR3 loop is CASNTIFGQPQHF. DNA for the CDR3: TGTGCCAGCAACACTATTTTCGGTCAGCCCCAGCATTTT.

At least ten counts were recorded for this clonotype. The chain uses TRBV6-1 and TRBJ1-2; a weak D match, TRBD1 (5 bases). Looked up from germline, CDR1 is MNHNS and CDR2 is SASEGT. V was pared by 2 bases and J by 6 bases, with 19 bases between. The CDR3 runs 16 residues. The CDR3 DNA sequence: TGTGCCAGCAGTGAAATAGCCGGGCAGGGACTTCATGGCTACACCTTC. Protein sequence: CASSEIAGQGLHGYTF.